This is a list of T cell receptor beta chains from one sample in a study of cytomegalovirus exposure and HLA in healthy donors. Profiled with immunoSEQ multiplex PCR; TCRdb holds only in-frame clones, not every one. The sample's table shows about 77,000 clones. Sequences were obtained from PBMCs. The source of these receptors is a man between 50 and 59 years old in good health and CMV-seropositive. Each CDR3 is given with its conserved first and last residue. A D gene is named only where the DNA matches it firmly. Rows may omit the clone size; those that give it use once, few, many or a size class.

clone size	J gene	D gene	V gene	CDR3 protein	CDR3 DNA
NA	TRBJ1-2	NA	TRBV7-9	CASSLAAAGGYTF	TGTGCCAGCAGCTTAGCGGCCGCCGGGGGCTACACCTTC
NA	TRBJ2-7	TRBD1	TRBV7-6	CASGQTSGTGDSYEQYF	TGTGCCAGCGGCCAAACATCCGGGACAGGGGACTCCTACGAGCAGTACTTC
NA	TRBJ1-1	TRBD1	TRBV27	CASSPNTGVATEAFF	TGTGCCAGCAGTCCAAATACAGGGGTGGCCACTGAAGCTTTCTTT
NA	TRBJ1-2	NA	TRBV5-1	CASSAGLAYGYTF	TGCGCCAGCAGCGCGGGGCTGGCGTATGGCTACACCTTC
NA	TRBJ1-1	NA	TRBV5-1	CASSLARGWNTEAFF	TGCGCCAGCAGCTTGGCCAGGGGATGGAACACTGAAGCTTTCTTT
NA	TRBJ2-1	TRBD1	TRBV7-2	CASSLGTGETNEQFF	TGTGCCAGCAGCTTGGGGACAGGGGAGACCAATGAGCAGTTCTTC
NA	TRBJ1-2	TRBD1	TRBV7-2	CASSFTGQGDGYTF	TGTGCCAGCAGCTTTACGGGACAGGGGGATGGCTACACCTTC
NA	TRBJ1-2	TRBD1	TRBV4-1	CASKDARGSGGGYTF	TGCGCCAGCAAGGACGCTAGAGGATCAGGGGGGGGCTACACCTTC
medium-sized	TRBJ1-3	TRBD1	TRBV7-3	CASSMTGASGNTIYF	TGTGCCAGCAGCATGACAGGGGCCTCTGGAAACACCATATATTTT
NA	TRBJ1-1	NA	TRBV5-3	CARSRGGTTEAFF	TGTGCTAGAAGCCGGGGAGGAACCACTGAAGCTTTCTTT
NA	TRBJ1-1	NA	TRBV18	CASSLVGGEAFF	TGTGCCAGCTCACTCGTAGGCGGTGAAGCTTTCTTT
NA	TRBJ2-5	NA	TRBV13	CASSRESGETQYF	TGTGCCAGCAGCCGGGAGTCAGGGGAGACCCAGTACTTC
NA	TRBJ1-5	TRBD1	TRBV5-1	CASSLGQDSNQPQHF	TGCGCCAGCAGTCTGGGACAGGATAGCAATCAGCCCCAGCATTTT
NA	TRBJ1-1	TRBD1	TRBV7-8	CASSYPQGDTEAFF	TGTGCCAGCAGCTACCCTCAGGGGGACACTGAAGCTTTCTTT
NA	TRBJ1-1	TRBD1	TRBV14	CASSFGQGWAFF	TGTGCCAGCAGCTTCGGACAGGGGTGGGCTTTCTTT
NA	TRBJ1-1	NA	TRBV18	CASSPRQTEAFF	TGTGCCAGCTCACCACGGCAAACTGAAGCTTTCTTT
NA	TRBJ1-1	NA	TRBV19	CASTLVQESEAFF	TGTGCCAGTACCCTCGTACAGGAATCTGAAGCTTTCTTT
NA	TRBJ1-2	TRBD1	TRBV7-9	CASSPQTGEGYTF	TGTGCCAGCAGCCCTCAGACAGGGGAAGGCTACACCTTC
NA	TRBJ1-5	NA	TRBV6-1	CASRFGGDGKPQHF	TGTGCCAGCAGGTTTGGGGGGGACGGAAAGCCCCAGCATTTT
NA	TRBJ2-1	TRBD2	TRBV7-6	CASSLEVAGENNEQFF	TGTGCCAGCAGCTTAGAGGTAGCGGGAGAGAACAATGAGCAGTTCTTC
NA	TRBJ1-2	TRBD1	TRBV7-9	CASSPQGVGYGYTF	TGTGCCAGCAGCCCCCAGGGGGTAGGCTATGGCTACACCTTC
NA	TRBJ2-2	NA	TRBV29-1	CSVGTGGVTGELFF	TGCAGCGTGGGGACTGGGGGAGTCACCGGGGAGCTGTTTTTT
NA	TRBJ1-5	NA	TRBV6-6	CASISRTLGGQPQHF	TGTGCCAGCATTTCGAGGACTCTCGGAGGGCAGCCCCAGCATTTT
NA	TRBJ2-1	TRBD2	TRBV6-4	CASSDFLAEGLFF	TGTGCCAGCAGTGACTTTCTAGCGGAGGGGCTGTTCTTC
NA	TRBJ1-6	NA	TRBV5-1	CASSLEPNNSPLHF	TGCGCCAGCAGCTTGGAACCTAATAATTCACCCCTCCACTTT
NA	TRBJ2-6	NA	TRBV7-3	CASSSSVSPGANVLTF	TGTGCCAGCAGTTCCTCAGTATCTCCTGGGGCCAACGTCCTGACTTTC
NA	TRBJ2-1	TRBD1	TRBV7-2	CASSLQTGGDYRYNEQFF	TGTGCCAGCAGCTTACAGACAGGGGGCGATTACCGATACAATGAGCAGTTCTTC
NA	TRBJ2-1	NA	TRBV10-3	CAISEYGASGGGEQFF	TGTGCCATCAGTGAGTACGGGGCTAGCGGAGGGGGAGAGCAGTTCTTC
NA	TRBJ2-2	NA	TRBV7-2	CASSLGRGGTGELFF	TGTGCCAGCAGCTTGGGACGGGGAGGAACCGGGGAGCTGTTTTTT
NA	TRBJ1-2	NA	TRBV6-5	CASQLDLSGYGYTF	TGTGCCAGCCAATTAGACCTCTCAGGCTATGGCTACACCTTC
NA	TRBJ1-2	TRBD1	TRBV5-6	CASSPGQGADGYTF	TGTGCCAGCAGCCCGGGACAGGGGGCAGATGGCTACACCTTC
NA	TRBJ2-7	TRBD2	TRBV7-2	CASSFGLAGGEQYF	TGTGCCAGCAGCTTCGGACTAGCGGGAGGAGAGCAGTACTTC
NA	TRBJ1-2	NA	TRBV9	CASSPPPGYDYGYTF	TGTGCCAGCAGCCCACCCCCGGGGTACGACTATGGCTACACCTTC
NA	TRBJ1-2	NA	TRBV11-2	CASSLDPVSYGYTF	TGTGCCAGCAGCTTAGATCCGGTTAGCTATGGCTACACCTTC
NA	TRBJ1-3	TRBD1	TRBV5-1	CASRLTGGIGNTIYF	TGCGCCAGCAGACTGACAGGGGGCATCGGAAACACCATATATTTT
NA	TRBJ2-1	TRBD2	TRBV11-2	CASSPITSGGPNEQFF	TGTGCCAGCAGCCCTATAACTAGCGGGGGGCCTAATGAGCAGTTCTTC
NA	TRBJ2-2	TRBD1	TRBV9	CASSLGDSRTGELFF	TGTGCCAGCAGCTTGGGGGACAGCCGCACCGGGGAGCTGTTTTTT
NA	TRBJ1-2	TRBD1	TRBV4-2	CASSQGEGGDFYGYTF	TGTGCCAGCAGCCAAGGGGAAGGGGGCGACTTCTATGGCTACACCTTC
NA	TRBJ2-3	TRBD2	TRBV6-6	CASSFGLAGGTDTQYF	TGTGCCAGCAGTTTCGGACTAGCGGGAGGCACAGATACGCAGTATTTT
NA	TRBJ2-3	NA	TRBV6-5	CATRPGVTDTQYF	TGTGCCACCCGCCCGGGGGTGACAGATACGCAGTATTTT
NA	TRBJ2-1	NA	TRBV7-2	CASSPSPYNEQFF	TGTGCCAGCAGCCCCTCCCCCTACAATGAGCAGTTCTTC
NA	TRBJ2-1	TRBD2	TRBV28	CASSFSSREGGYNEQFF	TGTGCCAGCAGTTTTTCTTCGCGGGAGGGCGGCTACAATGAGCAGTTCTTC
NA	TRBJ2-7	TRBD2	TRBV5-1	CASSTSTGGEQYF	TGCGCCAGCAGCACCTCGACCGGGGGGGAGCAGTACTTC
NA	TRBJ2-3	NA	TRBV6-5	CASTSGDTQYF	TGTGCCAGCACATCAGGGGATACGCAGTATTTT
NA	TRBJ1-2	NA	TRBV5-4	CASSPGAVLNYGYTF	TGTGCCAGCAGCCCTGGGGCAGTCCTTAACTATGGCTACACCTTC
NA	TRBJ1-2	TRBD1	TRBV27	CASSLKGDRGRGGYTF	TGTGCCAGCAGTTTAAAGGGGGACAGGGGGCGCGGTGGCTACACCTTC
NA	TRBJ2-3	TRBD2	TRBV19	CATGTSGGTDTQYF	TGTGCCACCGGTACTAGCGGGGGCACAGATACGCAGTATTTT
NA	TRBJ1-2	NA	TRBV5-1	CASSLGGLGYTF	TGCGCCAGCAGCTTGGGGGGGCTCGGCTACACCTTC
NA	TRBJ1-6	TRBD1	TRBV30	CAWSVGQGANSPLHF	TGTGCCTGGAGTGTAGGACAGGGGGCAAATTCACCCCTCCACTTT
NA	TRBJ2-4	TRBD1	TRBV9	CASSVGTGDGNIQYF	TGTGCCAGCAGCGTAGGGACAGGGGACGGGAACATTCAGTACTTC
NA	TRBJ2-4	NA	TRBV27	CASSPQGRLLAKNIQYF	TGTGCCAGCAGCCCACAGGGGAGGTTGCTAGCCAAAAACATTCAGTACTTC
NA	TRBJ2-7	TRBD2	TRBV7-2	CASSLGAGDDEQYF	TGTGCCAGCAGCTTGGGAGCGGGAGATGACGAGCAGTACTTC
NA	TRBJ2-7	TRBD1	TRBV6-1	CASSEAGGQGGEQYF	TGTGCCAGCAGTGAAGCGGGGGGACAGGGTGGCGAGCAGTACTTC
NA	TRBJ1-2	NA	TRBV7-2	CASSLRRGGDYGYTF	TGTGCCAGCAGCTTACGGCGAGGGGGGGACTATGGCTACACCTTC
NA	TRBJ1-2	NA	TRBV7-2	CASSYSGRGYTF	TGTGCCAGCAGTTACAGCGGTCGTGGCTACACCTTC